This TCR beta chain was identified during a study of metastatic and nonmetastatic thyroid tumors. The wider study: Malignant thyroid and benign thyroid patients provided blood and tumor or nodule tissue whose repertoires were compared. The study's findings and limits: Across blood and tumor, TCR beta diversity in malignant thyroid tumors was reportedly significantly higher than in benign nodules.

Every patient was untreated before thyroid surgery. Germline loops: CDR1 LGHNA, CDR2 YNFKEQ. The CDR3 totals 15 residues. V lost 0 bases to trimming and J lost 7 bases, with 16 bases between them. Note on this clone: As yet, its antigen is unknown. A much larger clone lies a single base off, so this may be a read error. The sample has other DNA sequences that encode this CDR3 too.

Via MiXCR, TCRdb re-called the PCR reads. In the table there are about 40,000 clones, approximately 15% of which are singletons. Sequences were obtained from blood. The clonotype was recovered from a female donor with papillary thyroid cancer or a benign thyroid nodule (not recorded which). Some clones in this sample may be carry-over from other donors' samples. The chain carries TRBV4-2 and TRBJ2-7; D ambiguous. As DNA, the CDR3 is TGTGCCAGCAGCCAAGAAAATAGACGGCTGGATGAGCAGTACTTC. Protein sequence: CASSQENRRLDEQYF.